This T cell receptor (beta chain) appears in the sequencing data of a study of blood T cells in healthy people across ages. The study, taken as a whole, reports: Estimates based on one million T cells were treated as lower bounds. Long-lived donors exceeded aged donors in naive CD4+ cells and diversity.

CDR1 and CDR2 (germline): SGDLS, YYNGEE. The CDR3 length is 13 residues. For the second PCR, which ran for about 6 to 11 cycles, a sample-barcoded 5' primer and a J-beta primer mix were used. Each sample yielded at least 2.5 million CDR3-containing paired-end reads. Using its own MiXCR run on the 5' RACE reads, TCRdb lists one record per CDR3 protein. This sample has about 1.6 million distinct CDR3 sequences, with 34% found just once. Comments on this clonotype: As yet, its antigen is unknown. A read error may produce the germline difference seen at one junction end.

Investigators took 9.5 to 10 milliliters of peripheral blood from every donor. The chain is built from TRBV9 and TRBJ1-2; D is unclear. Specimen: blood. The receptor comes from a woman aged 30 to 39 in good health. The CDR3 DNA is TGTGCCAGCAACGTAGAAGGGCTAGGTGGCTACACCTTC. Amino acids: CASNVEGLGGYTF.